This T cell receptor (beta chain) was found in a study of cytomegalovirus exposure and HLA in healthy donors. Method: immunoSEQ multiplex PCR; TCRdb's copy keeps in-frame clones and lacks some. There are around 230,000 clones in the sample; approximately 83% occur only once, and around 1.3% lies in the top ten. Germline lookup yields CDR1 MNHEY and CDR2 SMNVEV (reference sequence). The CDR3 has 18 residues. Trimming took 5 bases from V and 8 from J; bases not matched to a gene: 20. These donors were members of the roughly 120-subject validation cohort, a group separate from the roughly 700-subject first cohort. Notes on this clone: Its antigen is as yet unknown.

General study findings and limits: Specificity of a few CMV-associated chains for CMV antigens was verified in vitro. TCR sequences were mostly rare, though some public TCRs occurred in many donors.

This TCR was sampled from a woman between 25 and 40 years old in good health and CMV-seropositive. The chain employs TRBV27 and TRBJ2-1, with 8 bases matching TRBD2. The sample consisted of PBMCs. The CDR3 spells CASSPRRSGTRYWDEQFF. The DNA for the CDR3 is TGTGCCAGCAGTCCCCGCAGATCCGGGACTAGGTACTGGGATGAGCAGTTCTTC.